Listed here is a single T cell receptor beta chain. Its matching antigen is unknown. The data stem from a study of T cells in narcolepsy. Study overall: Patients with NT1 or NT2 and healthy control donors were enrolled.

The length of the CDR3 is 17 residues. Germline V CDR1 and CDR2: LNHDA, SQIVND (reference sequence). Deletions cut 3 bases from V and 0 bases from J, with 15 bases between. General study findings and limits: Same-patient CSF and blood CD4+ T cell clonotypes included HCRT-specific and TRIB2-specific autoreactive ones. Blood of same and different patients, but not healthy controls, reportedly held recurring autoreactive clonotypes.

Here immunoSEQ multiplex PCR was the method, and the copy in TCRdb shows in-frame clones only, minus some. There are tens of thousands of clones in the sample; roughly four fifths occur only once, and about 2.5% lies in the top ten. The TCR sequence derives from a human donor with narcolepsy. The V and J genes are TRBV19 and TRBJ2-1; the D gene is possibly TRBD1 (6 bases). Sequences were obtained from CD45RA- memory CD4+ T cells from PBMCs. DNA of the CDR3: TGTGCCAGTAGTATCAAGACAGGTGGAAGCTCCTACAATGAGCAGTTCTTC. Translating it yields CASSIKTGGSSYNEQFF.